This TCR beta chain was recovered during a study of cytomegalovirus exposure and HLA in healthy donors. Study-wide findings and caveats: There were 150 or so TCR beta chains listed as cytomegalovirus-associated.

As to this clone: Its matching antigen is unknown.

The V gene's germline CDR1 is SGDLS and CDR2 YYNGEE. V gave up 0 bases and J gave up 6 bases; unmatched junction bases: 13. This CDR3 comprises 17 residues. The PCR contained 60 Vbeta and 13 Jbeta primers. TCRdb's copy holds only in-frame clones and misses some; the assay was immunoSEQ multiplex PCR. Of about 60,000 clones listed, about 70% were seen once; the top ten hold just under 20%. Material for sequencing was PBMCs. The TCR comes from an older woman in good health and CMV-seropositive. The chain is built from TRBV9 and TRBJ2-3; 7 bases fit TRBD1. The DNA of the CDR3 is TGTGCCAGCAGCGTAGTTCGGGGACAGTGGGGAAGGGATACGCAGTATTTT. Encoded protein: CASSVVRGQWGRDTQYF.